The rows below give T cell receptor beta chains drawn from one sample of a study of patients and donors after allogeneic stem cell transplantation. TCRdb itself ran the RT-PCR reads through MiXCR, one entry per CDR3 protein. The data show 800,000 to 1,000,000 distinct CDR3 sequences, about a sixth seen once. Source material: blood, either unsorted or a sorted T cell fraction (not recorded which). The receptors originated from a human donor who was either an allogeneic HSCT recipient or a stem cell or donor lymphocyte infusion donor (not recorded which). It is not recorded whose cells these are; they may come from a transplant donor. Each CDR3 is given with its conserved first and last residue. The D gene is left open where the match is weak. Not all rows give a size; the values are once, few, many and, for expanded clones, a class.

D gene	V gene	clone size	J gene	CDR3 protein	CDR3 DNA
NA	TRBV18	NA	TRBJ1-1	CASSSKDSQNTEAFF	TGTGCCAGCTCATCCAAGGACAGCCAGAACACTGAAGCTTTCTTT
NA	TRBV12-3/TRBV12-4	NA	TRBJ2-2	CASSLLHTGELFF	TGTGCCAGCAGTTTACTCCACACCGGGGAGCTGTTTTTT
NA	TRBV7-3	few	TRBJ2-7	CASSLSVWGEQYF	TGTGCCAGCAGCTTAAGTGTTTGGGGGGAGCAGTACTTC
TRBD2	TRBV5-1	few	TRBJ2-3	CASTELAGSTDTQYF	TGCGCCAGCACGGAACTAGCGGGGAGCACAGATACGCAGTATTTT
NA	TRBV12-3/TRBV12-4	many	TRBJ1-3	CASRTAISGNTIYF	TGTGCCAGCAGGACAGCGATCTCTGGAAACACCATATATTTT
NA	TRBV11-3	NA	TRBJ2-1	CASSLARSFVNEQFF	TGTGCCAGCAGCTTGGCCAGGAGTTTTGTGAATGAGCAGTTCTTC
NA	TRBV29-1	NA	TRBJ2-7	CSVEDPAASSYEQYF	TGCAGCGTTGAAGATCCAGCGGCTAGCTCCTACGAGCAGTACTTC
TRBD2	TRBV5-1	NA	TRBJ2-1	CASSSGLAGGPMVF	TGCGCCAGCAGCTCGGGACTAGCGGGAGGGCCAATGGTCTTC
TRBD2	TRBV27	NA	TRBJ2-1	CASRLGLAGYNEQFF	TGTGCCAGCAGACTAGGACTAGCGGGATACAATGAGCAGTTCTTC
NA	TRBV24-1	few	TRBJ1-1	CATSDGARARAFF	TGTGCCACCAGTGATGGGGCGAGGGCTCGGGCTTTCTTT
NA	TRBV7-9	few	TRBJ2-5	CASSLSRTLQETQYF	TGTGCCAGCAGCCTTTCCCGGACGCTTCAAGAGACCCAGTACTTC
NA	TRBV4-1	few	TRBJ2-7	CASSQAVGEQYF	TGCGCCAGCAGCCAAGCCGTGGGCGAGCAGTACTTC
NA	TRBV6-5	few	TRBJ2-7	CASSYRGPGTPYEQYF	TGTGCCAGCAGTTACCGGGGACCGGGAACCCCCTACGAGCAGTACTTC
TRBD2	TRBV5-1	few	TRBJ2-2	CASGSGLAGTGELFF	TGCGCCAGCGGATCGGGACTAGCGGGCACCGGGGAGCTGTTTTTT
NA	TRBV6-2/TRBV6-3	NA	TRBJ1-5	CASSYPPGVSNQPQHF	TGTGCCAGCAGTTACCCCCCCGGGGTAAGCAATCAGCCCCAGCATTTT
TRBD2	TRBV20-1	NA	TRBJ2-2	CSAASLAGQTGELFF	TGCAGTGCCGCCTCTCTAGCGGGACAAACCGGGGAGCTGTTTTTT
NA	TRBV20-1	NA	TRBJ1-5	CSARSGAQPQHF	TGCAGTGCTAGAAGCGGGGCCCAGCCCCAGCATTTT
TRBD1	TRBV4-1	few	TRBJ1-2	CASSQVQGENYGYTF	TGCGCCAGCAGCCAAGTCCAGGGGGAGAACTATGGCTACACCTTC
NA	TRBV3-1	NA	TRBJ1-1	CASSPPGFGATEAFF	TGTGCCAGCAGCCCACCCGGGTTCGGGGCCACTGAAGCTTTCTTT
TRBD2	TRBV20-1	NA	TRBJ2-2	CSAINPGLARNTGELFF	TGCAGTGCTATCAACCCGGGACTAGCGAGAAACACCGGGGAGCTGTTTTTT
NA	TRBV20-1	few	TRBJ2-2	CSARDLVGSANTGELFF	TGCAGTGCTAGAGATCTAGTAGGGTCCGCGAACACCGGGGAGCTGTTTTTT
TRBD2	TRBV10-3	NA	TRBJ2-3	CAIRAGLAGGPNTQYF	TGTGCCATCAGGGCCGGACTAGCGGGGGGGCCGAATACGCAGTATTTT
NA	TRBV5-8	NA	TRBJ2-5	CASSLGDGFRETQYF	TGTGCCAGCAGCTTGGGGGATGGGTTTCGGGAGACCCAGTACTTC
TRBD1	TRBV29-1	few	TRBJ2-7	CSVAGTGFEQYF	TGCAGCGTTGCCGGGACAGGGTTCGAGCAGTACTTC
NA	TRBV20-1	few	TRBJ1-5	CSAPKGLTGQPQHF	TGCAGTGCCCCCAAGGGGCTAACGGGGCAGCCCCAGCATTTT
TRBD1	TRBV3-1	NA	TRBJ1-6	CASSVRDRFNSPLHF	TGTGCCAGCAGCGTTCGGGACAGGTTCAATTCACCCCTCCACTTT
NA	TRBV27	few	TRBJ2-7	CASSLSPVYEQYF	TGTGCCAGCAGTTTATCACCAGTCTACGAGCAGTACTTC
NA	TRBV4-2	few	TRBJ1-2	CASSQDRWGYGYTF	TGTGCCAGCAGCCAAGATCGTTGGGGGTATGGCTACACCTTC
NA	TRBV18	few	TRBJ1-1	CASSRKSLDTEAFF	TGTGCCAGCTCACGAAAGTCGTTGGACACTGAAGCTTTCTTT
NA	TRBV12-3/TRBV12-4	many	TRBJ2-2	CASSFRVFAGELFF	TGTGCCAGCAGTTTTAGGGTTTTCGCCGGGGAGCTGTTTTTT
NA	TRBV2	few	TRBJ2-6	CASSITGANVLTF	TGTGCCAGCAGTATTACTGGGGCCAACGTCCTGACTTTC